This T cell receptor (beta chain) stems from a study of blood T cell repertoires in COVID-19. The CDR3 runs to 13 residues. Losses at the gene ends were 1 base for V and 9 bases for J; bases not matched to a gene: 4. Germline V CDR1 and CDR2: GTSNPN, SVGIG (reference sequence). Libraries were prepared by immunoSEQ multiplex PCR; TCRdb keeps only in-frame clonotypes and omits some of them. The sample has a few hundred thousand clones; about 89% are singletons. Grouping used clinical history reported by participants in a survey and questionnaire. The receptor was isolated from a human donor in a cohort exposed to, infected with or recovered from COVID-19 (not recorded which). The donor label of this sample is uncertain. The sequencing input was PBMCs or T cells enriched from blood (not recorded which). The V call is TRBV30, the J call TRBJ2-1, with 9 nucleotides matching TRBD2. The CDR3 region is CAWSGGGAAEQFF. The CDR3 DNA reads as TGTGCCTGGAGTGGCGGGGGGGCCGCTGAGCAGTTCTTC.